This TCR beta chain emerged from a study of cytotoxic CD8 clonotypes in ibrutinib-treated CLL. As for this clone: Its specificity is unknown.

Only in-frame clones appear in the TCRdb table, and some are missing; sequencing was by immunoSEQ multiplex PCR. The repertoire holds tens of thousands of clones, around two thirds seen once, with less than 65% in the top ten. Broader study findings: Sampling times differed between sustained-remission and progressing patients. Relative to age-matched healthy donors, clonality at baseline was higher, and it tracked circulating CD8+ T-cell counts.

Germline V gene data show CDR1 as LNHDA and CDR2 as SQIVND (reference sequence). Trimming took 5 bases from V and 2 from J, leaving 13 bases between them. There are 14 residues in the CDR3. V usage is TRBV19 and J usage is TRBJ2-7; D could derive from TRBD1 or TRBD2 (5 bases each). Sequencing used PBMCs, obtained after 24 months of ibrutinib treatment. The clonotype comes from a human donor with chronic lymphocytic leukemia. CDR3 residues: CASSDTGTPYEQYF. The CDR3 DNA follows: TGTGCCAGTAGTGACACCGGGACCCCCTACGAGCAGTACTTC.